The entry that follows covers one T cell receptor (beta chain) sequence. The target antigen is unknown. This sample stems from a study of OX40 agonist ivuxolimab in advanced cancers. Assay: immunoSEQ multiplex PCR; the TCRdb copy retains only in-frame clones and omits some. The sample yields 60,000 to 80,000 clones, about 86% seen once. Broader study findings: More expanded clones were seen, on average, in CD8+ T cells than in CD4+.

Trimming took 5 bases from V and 0 from J, leaving 15 bases between them. This CDR3 is 16 amino acids long. Germline V gene lookup returns CDR1 SGHRS and CDR2 YFSETQ. The chain carries TRBV5-1 and TRBJ2-1; perhaps TRBD2 as D (6 bases). Sequences were derived from CD4+ or CD8+ T cells sorted from blood, sampled in a trial of the OX40 agonist ivuxolimab. The source of this sequence is an adult with an advanced solid tumor such as melanoma, head and neck, liver or kidney cancer. CDR3 sequence (DNA): TGCGCCAGCAGTTTTTCCGCGGGGAGCTCCTACAATGAGCAGTTCTTC. It encodes CASSFSAGSSYNEQFF.